The sequence of this T cell receptor beta chain was determined in a study of blood T cell repertoires in COVID-19. Cohort 3 donors were reported recovered after two negative PCRs, clearance, or symptom resolution. TCRdb's copy holds only in-frame clones and misses some; the assay was immunoSEQ multiplex PCR. The profile covers about 310,000 clones, with approximately 91% appearing a single time and 4.5% to 5.5% taken by the ten largest. This sequence originates from a man aged 55 to 70 who had recovered from COVID-19. The sample consisted of PBMCs or T cells enriched from blood (not recorded which).

CDR3 DNA sequence: TGTGCCAGCAGCTTCGGACAGGTGGGGGAAAAACTGTTTTTT. It encodes CASSFGQVGEKLFF. The chain has TRBV9 and TRBJ1-4; 7 bases align to TRBD1. V lost 4 bases and J lost 8; bases outside the gene matches: 8. Germline CDR1 reads SGDLS; CDR2 reads YYNGEE. The CDR3 totals 14 residues. Together with reference TRBV9 and TRBJ1-4, the CDR3 gives the full variable domain: DSGVTQTPKHLITATGQRVTLRCSPRSGDLSVYWYQQSLDQGLQFLIQYYNGEERAKGNILERFSAQQFPDLHSELNLSSLELGDSALYFCASSFGQVGEKLFFGSGTQLSVL.